This T cell receptor beta chain was sequenced in a study of T-cell reconstitution after alpha-beta-depleted transplantation in children. Preparation of the TCRbeta library was carried out with unique molecular identifiers. From the PCR reads, TCRdb called clonotypes with MiXCR, one entry per CDR3 protein. Of hundreds of thousands of distinct CDR3 sequences detected, about an eighth appear once; the ten largest clones hold 0.79%. The V gene end was trimmed by 8 bases and the J gene end by 5 bases; junction bases not matched to a gene: 8. This CDR3 has 13 amino acids. Germline V lookup: CDR1 DFQATT, CDR2 SNEGSKA (reference sequence). This clonotype was found many times. Its specificity is not known. Study outcomes and limitations: Newly produced T cells mostly accounted for T-cell counts and diversity one year post-transplant. Several hundred graft clones that had expanded were reportedly the source of alpha-beta T cells about two months after transplant.

The J gene is TRBJ2-3, the V gene TRBV20-1; 9 bases match TRBD2. This clonotype was sampled from a girl aged 2 to 9 with congenital amegakaryocytic thrombocytopenia, due to receive a stem cell transplant. Source: PBMCs, taken before TCRalphabeta/CD19-depleted stem cell transplant. The CDR3 DNA is TGCAGTCCGGGGTTGCGGGGGGGAGATACGCAGTATTTT. Amino acid sequence: CSPGLRGGDTQYF.